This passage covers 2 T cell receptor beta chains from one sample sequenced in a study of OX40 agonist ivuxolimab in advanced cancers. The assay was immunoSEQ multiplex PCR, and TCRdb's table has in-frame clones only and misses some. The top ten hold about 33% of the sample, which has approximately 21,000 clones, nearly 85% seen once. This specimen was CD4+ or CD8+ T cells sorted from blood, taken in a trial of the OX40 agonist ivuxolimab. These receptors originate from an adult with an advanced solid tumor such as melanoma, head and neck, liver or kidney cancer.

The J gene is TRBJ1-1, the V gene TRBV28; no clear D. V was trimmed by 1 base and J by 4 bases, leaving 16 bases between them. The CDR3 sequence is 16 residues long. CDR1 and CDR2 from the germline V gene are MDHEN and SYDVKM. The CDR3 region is CASSLFGMSGGTEAFF. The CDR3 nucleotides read TGTGCCAGCAGTTTATTCGGCATGTCGGGAGGCACTGAAGCTTTCTTT.

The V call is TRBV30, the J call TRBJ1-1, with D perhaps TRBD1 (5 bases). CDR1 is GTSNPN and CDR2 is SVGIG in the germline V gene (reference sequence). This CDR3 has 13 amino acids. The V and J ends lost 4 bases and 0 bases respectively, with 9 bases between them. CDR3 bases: TGTGCCTGGACAGGGAACATGAACACTGAAGCTTTCTTT. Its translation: CAWTGNMNTEAFF.